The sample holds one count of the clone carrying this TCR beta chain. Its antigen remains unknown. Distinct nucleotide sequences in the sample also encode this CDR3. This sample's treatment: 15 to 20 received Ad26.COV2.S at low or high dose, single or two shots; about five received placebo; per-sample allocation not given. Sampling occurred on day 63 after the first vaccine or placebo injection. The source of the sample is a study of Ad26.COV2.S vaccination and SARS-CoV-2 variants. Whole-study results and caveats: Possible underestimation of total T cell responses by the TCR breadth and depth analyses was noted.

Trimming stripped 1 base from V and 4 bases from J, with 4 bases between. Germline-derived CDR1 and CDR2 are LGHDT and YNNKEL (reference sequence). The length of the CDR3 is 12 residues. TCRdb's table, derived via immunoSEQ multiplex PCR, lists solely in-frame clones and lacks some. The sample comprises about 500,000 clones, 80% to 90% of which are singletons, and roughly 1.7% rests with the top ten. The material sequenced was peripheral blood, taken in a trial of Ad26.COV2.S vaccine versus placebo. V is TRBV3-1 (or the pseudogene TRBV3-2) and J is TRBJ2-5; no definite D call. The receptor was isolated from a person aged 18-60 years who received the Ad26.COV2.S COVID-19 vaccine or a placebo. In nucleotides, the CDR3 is TGTGCCAGCAGCCAAGGGAGAGAGACCCAGTACTTC. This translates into CASSQGRETQYF.